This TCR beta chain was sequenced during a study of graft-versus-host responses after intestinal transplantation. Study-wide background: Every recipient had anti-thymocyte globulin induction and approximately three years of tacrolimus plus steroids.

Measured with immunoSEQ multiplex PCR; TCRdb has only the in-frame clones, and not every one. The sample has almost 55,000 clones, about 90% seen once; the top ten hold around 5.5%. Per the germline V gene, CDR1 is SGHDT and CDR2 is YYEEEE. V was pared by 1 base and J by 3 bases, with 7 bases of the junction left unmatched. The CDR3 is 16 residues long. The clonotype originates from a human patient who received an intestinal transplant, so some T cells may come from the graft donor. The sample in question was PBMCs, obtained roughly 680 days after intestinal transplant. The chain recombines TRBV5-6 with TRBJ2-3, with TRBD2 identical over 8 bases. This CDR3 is CASSLLSQRGTDTQYF. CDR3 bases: TGTGCCAGCAGCTTGTTGTCCCAGCGGGGGACAGATACGCAGTATTTT.